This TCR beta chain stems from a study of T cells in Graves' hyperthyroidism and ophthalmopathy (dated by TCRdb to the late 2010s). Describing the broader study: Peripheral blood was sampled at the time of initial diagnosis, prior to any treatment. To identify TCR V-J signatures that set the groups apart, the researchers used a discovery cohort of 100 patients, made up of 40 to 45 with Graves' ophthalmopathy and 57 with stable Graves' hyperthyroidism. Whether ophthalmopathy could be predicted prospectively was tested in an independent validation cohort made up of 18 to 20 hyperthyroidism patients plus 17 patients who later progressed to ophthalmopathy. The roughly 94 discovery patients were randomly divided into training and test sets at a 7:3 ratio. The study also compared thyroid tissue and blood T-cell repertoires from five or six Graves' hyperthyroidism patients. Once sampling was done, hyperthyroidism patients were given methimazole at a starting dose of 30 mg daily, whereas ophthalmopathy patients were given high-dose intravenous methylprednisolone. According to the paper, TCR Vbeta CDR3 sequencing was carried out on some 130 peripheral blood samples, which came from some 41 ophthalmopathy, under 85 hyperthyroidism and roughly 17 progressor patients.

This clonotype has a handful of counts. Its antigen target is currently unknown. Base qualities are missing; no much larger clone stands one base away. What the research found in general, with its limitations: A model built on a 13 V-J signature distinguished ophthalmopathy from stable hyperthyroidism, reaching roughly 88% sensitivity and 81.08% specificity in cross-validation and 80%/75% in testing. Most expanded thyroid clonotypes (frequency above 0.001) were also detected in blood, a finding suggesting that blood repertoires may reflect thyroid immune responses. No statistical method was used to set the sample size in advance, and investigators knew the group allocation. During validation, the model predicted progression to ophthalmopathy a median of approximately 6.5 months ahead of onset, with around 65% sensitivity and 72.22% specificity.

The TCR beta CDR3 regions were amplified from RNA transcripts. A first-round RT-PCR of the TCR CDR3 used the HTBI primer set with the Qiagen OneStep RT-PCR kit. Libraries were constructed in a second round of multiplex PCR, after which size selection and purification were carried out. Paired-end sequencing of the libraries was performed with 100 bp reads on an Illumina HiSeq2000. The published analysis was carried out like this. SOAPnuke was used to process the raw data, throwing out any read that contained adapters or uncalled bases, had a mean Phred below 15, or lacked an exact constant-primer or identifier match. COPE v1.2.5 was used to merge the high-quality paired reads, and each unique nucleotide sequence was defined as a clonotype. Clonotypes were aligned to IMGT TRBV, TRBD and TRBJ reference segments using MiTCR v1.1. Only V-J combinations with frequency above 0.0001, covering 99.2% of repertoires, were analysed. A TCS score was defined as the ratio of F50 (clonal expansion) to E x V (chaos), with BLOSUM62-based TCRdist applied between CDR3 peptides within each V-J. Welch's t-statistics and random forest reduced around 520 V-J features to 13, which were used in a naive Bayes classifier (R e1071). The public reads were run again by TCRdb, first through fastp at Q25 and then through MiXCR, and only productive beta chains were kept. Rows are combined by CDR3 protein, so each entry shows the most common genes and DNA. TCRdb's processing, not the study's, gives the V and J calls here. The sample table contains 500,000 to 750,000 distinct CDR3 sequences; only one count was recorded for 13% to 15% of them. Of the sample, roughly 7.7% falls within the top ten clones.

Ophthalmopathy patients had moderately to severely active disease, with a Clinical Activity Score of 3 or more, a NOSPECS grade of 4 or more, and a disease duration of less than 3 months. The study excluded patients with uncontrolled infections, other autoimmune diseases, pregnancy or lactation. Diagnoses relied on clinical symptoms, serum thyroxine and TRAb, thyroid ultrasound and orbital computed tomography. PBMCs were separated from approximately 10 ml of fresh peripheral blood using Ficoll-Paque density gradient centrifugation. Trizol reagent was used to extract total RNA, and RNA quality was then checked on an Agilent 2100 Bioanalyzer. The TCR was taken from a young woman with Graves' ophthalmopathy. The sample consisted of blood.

The base sequence is TGTGCCAGCAGTGAGCAGGGGATCGCAGATACGCAGTATTTT. Its translation is CASSEQGIADTQYF. The rearranged chain carries TRBV6-1 and TRBJ2-3; the D gene is perhaps TRBD1, on 6 matching bases. Based on the germline V gene, the CDR1 and CDR2 sequences are MNHNS and SASEGT. V lost 3 bases and J lost 4 bases; the stretch between them is 11 bases long. The CDR3 numbers 14 residues from cysteine through phenylalanine. Only CDR3 DNA remains: 42 bases, in frame from the first base.